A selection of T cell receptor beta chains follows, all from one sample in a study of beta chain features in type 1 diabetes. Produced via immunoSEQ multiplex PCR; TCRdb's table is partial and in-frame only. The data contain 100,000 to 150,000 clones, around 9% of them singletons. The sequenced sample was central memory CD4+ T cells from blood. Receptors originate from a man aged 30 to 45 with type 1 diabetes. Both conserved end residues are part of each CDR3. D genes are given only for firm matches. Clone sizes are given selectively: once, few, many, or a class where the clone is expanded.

CASSRPPGQGVEKLFF	TGCGCCAGCAGCCGTCCGCCGGGACAGGGAGTTGAAAAACTGTTTTTT	TRBD1	few	TRBV4-1	TRBJ1-4
CASSSGTEPGSYTF	TGTGCCAGCAGTTCCGGGACAGAGCCCGGAAGCTACACCTTC	TRBD1	many	TRBV28	TRBJ1-2
CASSPTGGTEAFF	TGTGCCAGCTCACCAACAGGGGGAACTGAAGCTTTCTTT	TRBD1	few	TRBV18	TRBJ1-1
CASRRLAESMEQFF	TGTGCCAGCAGGCGCCTAGCGGAGTCGATGGAGCAGTTCTTC	TRBD2	few	TRBV6-6	TRBJ2-1
CASSQDRAVLGSGYTF	TGTGCCAGCAGCCAAGATCGTGCGGTTCTCGGTTCGGGCTACACCTTC	-	-	TRBV4-2	TRBJ1-2
CSAEGGGGADTQYF	TGCAGCGCCGAAGGCGGGGGGGGCGCAGATACGCAGTATTTT	TRBD2	-	TRBV29-1	TRBJ2-3
CAWSVEPDTQYF	TGTGCCTGGAGTGTAGAGCCAGATACGCAGTATTTT	-	-	TRBV30	TRBJ2-3
CASSPSGQGLYEQYF	TGTGCCAGCTCACCATCGGGACAGGGACTGTACGAGCAGTACTTC	TRBD1	-	TRBV18	TRBJ2-7
CASSTGLLSTQYF	TGTGCCAGCAGCACGGGACTATTGAGTACGCAGTATTTT	TRBD2	-	TRBV7-3	TRBJ2-3
CASSPTRTSGGPSSYEQYF	TGTGCCAGCAGCCCAACCCGGACTAGCGGGGGGCCAAGCTCCTACGAGCAGTACTTC	TRBD2	-	TRBV7-9	TRBJ2-7
CASSQGTSGRFQETQYF	TGTGCCAGCAGCCAAGGGACTAGCGGGCGTTTTCAAGAGACCCAGTACTTC	TRBD2	-	TRBV7-2	TRBJ2-5
CAARKEGDNQPQHF	TGTGCCGCCCGAAAAGAGGGGGACAATCAGCCCCAGCATTTT	-	-	TRBV10-3	TRBJ1-5
CASSQFGRGLGEKLFF	TGCGCCAGCAGCCAGTTTGGCAGGGGGCTAGGTGAAAAACTGTTTTTT	TRBD1	few	TRBV4-3	TRBJ1-4
CASSQRQGNTGELFF	TGTGCCAGCAGCCAACGACAGGGGAACACCGGGGAGCTGTTTTTT	TRBD1	-	TRBV7-2	TRBJ2-2
CASSPGQIYGYTF	TGTGCCAGCAGCCCTGGACAGATCTATGGCTACACCTTC	-	few	TRBV14	TRBJ1-2
CASSPQGPLTFF	TGTGCCAGCTCACCACAGGGGCCACTAACGTTCTTC	-	few	TRBV18	TRBJ2-1
CASTTGTANEKLFF	TGTGCCAGCACCACCGGGACAGCTAATGAAAAACTGTTTTTT	TRBD1	few	TRBV7-6	TRBJ1-4
CASSPDPGSVTEAFF	TGTGCCAGCAGCCCAGATCCAGGGTCGGTTACTGAAGCTTTCTTT	-	few	TRBV9	TRBJ1-1
CASSQAGGNNEQFF	TGTGCTAGCAGCCAGGCGGGGGGAAACAATGAGCAGTTCTTC	TRBD2	-	TRBV7-7	TRBJ2-1
CASSRATVSAYEQYF	TGTGCCAGCTCAAGAGCGACAGTATCCGCCTACGAGCAGTACTTC	-	-	TRBV18	TRBJ2-7
CSVRTGTGGSYEQYF	TGCAGCGTGAGGACCGGGACAGGGGGCTCCTACGAGCAGTACTTC	TRBD1	-	TRBV29-1	TRBJ2-7
CASSDRGQGGEKLFF	TGTGCCAGCAGTGATCGGGGACAGGGGGGTGAAAAACTGTTTTTT	TRBD1	-	TRBV2	TRBJ1-4
CASSDRDSVDGYTF	TGTGCCAGCAGCGACCGGGACAGCGTAGATGGCTACACCTTC	TRBD1	few	TRBV11-2	TRBJ1-2
CASSLGTGYSYEQYF	TGTGCCAGCAGCCTCGGGACAGGGTATTCCTACGAGCAGTACTTC	TRBD1	-	TRBV11-3	TRBJ2-7
CASSENRLAYEQFF	TGTGCCAGCAGTGAAAACAGACTAGCGTATGAGCAGTTCTTC	TRBD2	-	TRBV2	TRBJ2-1
CASSLSPPTSGGYEQYF	TGCGCCAGCAGCTTGTCCCCGCCGACTAGCGGGGGTTACGAGCAGTACTTC	TRBD2	few	TRBV5-1	TRBJ2-7
CASTMTGAVYEQYF	TGTGCCAGCACCATGACAGGGGCAGTGTACGAGCAGTACTTC	TRBD1	many	TRBV7-2	TRBJ2-7
CASRQDLNYGYTF	TGTGCCAGCCGACAGGACCTTAACTATGGCTACACCTTC	-	once	TRBV6-5	TRBJ1-2
CASSHFDGGGPTEAFF	TGTGCCAGCAGCCACTTCGATGGGGGGGGCCCCACTGAAGCTTTCTTT	-	-	TRBV7-2	TRBJ1-1
CASSYSRLYNRVVF	TGTGCCAGCAGTTACTCGAGACTCTACAACAGGGTAGTCTTC	-	many	TRBV6-5	TRBJ2-1
CASRLGLSGANVLTF	TGTGCCAGCAGGCTCGGACTCTCTGGGGCCAACGTCCTGACTTTC	-	many	TRBV7-9	TRBJ2-6